Below are 17 T cell receptor beta chains sequenced from a single sample in a study of CD8 T cells in ankylosing spondylitis (TCRdb year 2017). The library was produced with 5' RACE. The run used an Illumina HiSeq 2500. TCRdb's own reprocessing of the public reads used fastp at Q25 and MiXCR and kept productive beta chains. Rows matching on CDR3 protein sequence are summarized as one entry with the most common DNA and genes. The sample data list roughly 240,000 distinct CDR3 sequences, and 7% to 10% of these were observed just once. Of the sample, 4% to 5.5% is held by the ten largest clones. Sequences were obtained from blood, either unsorted or a sorted T cell fraction (not recorded which). The receptors were sampled from a female donor with ankylosing spondylitis or in good health (not recorded which).

Concerning this clonotype itself: A much larger clone is a single base away; this may be a read error. J is TRBJ2-2 and V is TRBV27, with TRBD2 matching over 8 bases. The CDR3 totals 14 residues. CDR1 MNHEY and CDR2 SMNVEV come from the germline V gene (reference sequence). J gave up 7 bases and V 4 bases, and 5 bases lay outside the gene matches. The CDR3 sequence is CASSSGREDGELFF. CDR3 in DNA: TGTGCCAGCAGTTCAGGGCGGGAGGACGGGGAGCTGTTTTTT.

The V gene is TRBV6-1, the J gene TRBJ1-4, with TRBD1 identical over 8 bases. This CDR3 region has 14 residues. After removal of 7 bases from V and 3 bases from J, the junction contained 4 bases not matched to a gene. Per germline, CDR1 MNHNS and CDR2 SASEGT. The CDR3 coding sequence is TGTGCCAGCAAGGGGACAGGACCTAATGAAAAACTGTTTTTT. Translating gives CASKGTGPNEKLFF.

The table lists this clonotype with a few counts. This chain connects TRBV3-1 to TRBJ2-7; 9 nucleotides match TRBD2. Germline CDR1 LGHDT, CDR2 YNNKEL (reference sequence). The CDR3 is 15 residues long. Germline trimming cut 0 bases from V and 2 bases from J; bases unmatched to any gene: 2. The CDR3 DNA reads TGTGCCAGCAGCCAAGATGCTAGCGGGGCCTACGAGCAGTACTTC. Its translation: CASSQDASGAYEQYF.

This clonotype was observed many times. The chain combines TRBV15 with TRBJ1-5, with no clear D. The CDR3 sequence is 15 residues long. The V end was cut by 0 bases, the J end by 6 bases, with 12 bases between. The germline gives CDR1 LNHNV, CDR2 YYDKDF (reference sequence). This CDR3 is CATSRDLGLVQPQHF. CDR3 bases: TGTGCCACCAGCAGAGATCTAGGGCTGGTTCAGCCCCAGCATTTT.

Ten or more counts support this clonotype. The chain links TRBV4-3 to TRBJ2-1; the match to TRBD2 covers 7 bases. Trimming cost V 0 bases and J 6 bases; bases outside gene matches: 8. CDR1 and CDR2 from the germline V gene are LGHNA and YSLEER. This CDR3 is built from 16 residues. The CDR3 DNA is TGCGCCAGCAGCCAAGAGGCGCGGGAGCCCCTCAATGAGCAGTTCTTC. This gives the protein CASSQEAREPLNEQFF.

The chain uses TRBV2 and TRBJ1-5; 8 bases map to TRBD1. The germline V gene encodes CDR1 SNHLY and CDR2 FYNNEI. V trimming: 10 bases; J trimming: 0 bases; junction bases outside the gene matches: 20. The CDR3 totals 19 residues. CDR3 sequence reads: CAICRTGIRGSSSNQPQHF. DNA for the CDR3: TGTGCCATCTGCCGGACAGGGATTCGGGGGTCGTCTAGCAATCAGCCCCAGCATTTT.

This clonotype was picked up many times. The rearrangement links TRBV14 to TRBJ2-5; weak D call: TRBD1 (5 bases). CDR1 and CDR2 from the germline V gene are SGHDN and FVKESK. The CDR3 has 16 amino acids. V lost 4 bases, J lost 5 bases, and 20 bases lay in between. This CDR3 is CASSRADRRFGETQYF. As DNA, the CDR3 is TGTGCCAGCAGCCGTGCCGACAGACGTTTTGGGGAGACCCAGTACTTC.

This clonotype was counted between two and nine times. The genes are TRBV4-2 and TRBJ2-6, with D tentatively TRBD1 (6 bases). Trimming left V 2 bases short and J 2 bases short, with 13 bases between. Germline CDR1 is LGHNA and CDR2 is YNFKEQ. The CDR3 runs to 17 residues. In DNA, the CDR3 is TGTGCCAGCAGCCAATTCCTAACAGGGACTGGGGCCAACGTCCTGACTTTC. Its protein is CASSQFLTGTGANVLTF.

The chain employs TRBV4-3 and TRBJ2-1, with 7 nucleotides matching TRBD1. J lost 2 bases, V lost 5 bases, and 9 bases had no gene match. Germline values: CDR1 LGHNA, CDR2 YSLEER. This CDR3 region has 16 residues. CDR3 bases: TGCGCCAGCAGCACCCGACGACAGGGAGCCTACAATGAGCAGTTCTTC. Its protein is CASSTRRQGAYNEQFF.

This clonotype was observed once. This sequence may be a read error, since a much larger clone differs from it by one base. The J gene is TRBJ2-3, the V gene TRBV7-8; 9 bases match TRBD1. The germline CDR1 and CDR2 sequences are SGHVS and FQNEAQ. The V gene end was trimmed by 3 bases and the J gene end by 5 bases; junction bases not matched to a gene: 9. The CDR3 extends over 16 amino acids. The CDR3 bases are TGTGCCAGCAGCTTCCTCTCATGGGACAGGGTAGATACGCAGTATTTT. This gives the protein CASSFLSWDRVDTQYF.

This clonotype was observed many times. This chain connects TRBV20-1 to TRBJ2-5, with 10 bases that match TRBD2. The CDR3 is made up of 13 amino acids. Germline V gene sequence: CDR1 DFQATT, CDR2 SNEGSKA (reference sequence). Trimming at V came to 6 bases and at J to 7 bases, leaving 8 bases not matched to a gene. The CDR3 region is CSATPSGSGTQYF. The CDR3 nucleotides are TGCAGTGCCACCCCTAGCGGGAGTGGGACCCAGTACTTC.

This clonotype occurred many times. This rearrangement joins TRBV2 to TRBJ2-7, with a weak D call TRBD1 (7 bases). This CDR3 comprises 13 residues. The V and J ends lost 6 bases and 7 bases respectively, with 16 bases between them. The V gene's germline CDR1 is SNHLY and CDR2 FYNNEI. The CDR3 region is CASSPRGVWEQYF. The CDR3 DNA reads as TGTGCCAGCAGCCCCAGGGGGGTATGGGAGCAGTACTTC.

This clonotype was found a few times. The J gene is TRBJ2-6, the V gene TRBV18, with no clear D. The CDR3 extends over 15 amino acids. Per the germline V gene, CDR1 is KGHSH and CDR2 is LQKENI. V was cut by 1 base and J by 0 bases, with 4 bases left in between. CDR3 protein: CASSPRGSGANVLTF. Here the CDR3 DNA reads TGTGCCAGCTCACCACGAGGCTCTGGGGCCAACGTCCTGACTTTC.

This clonotype was picked up many times. This sequence joins TRBV6-2 or TRBV6-3 and TRBJ1-1, with a weak D call TRBD1 (5 bases). The V and J ends lost 7 bases and 1 base respectively, with 10 bases between them. Germline CDR1 MNHEY, CDR2 SVGEGT. This CDR3 contains 13 residues. Here the CDR3 DNA reads TGTGCCAGCAATGGACACCCGAACACTGAAGCTTTCTTT. It is translated as CASNGHPNTEAFF.

This clonotype has at least ten counts. The chain joins TRBV29-1 to TRBJ1-3; D unresolved. The CDR3 length is 11 residues. Germline lookup yields CDR1 SQVTM and CDR2 ANQGSEA. Trimming cost V 5 bases and J 4 bases, with 6 bases left between them. The CDR3, as DNA: TGCAGCGTTCTCGTCGGAAACACCATATATTTT. Its protein product is CSVLVGNTIYF.

This clonotype occurred many times. CDR3 amino acids: CASSPSGAYNEQFF. In DNA, the CDR3 is TGTGCCAGCAGCCCCAGTGGGGCCTACAATGAGCAGTTCTTC. The rearrangement links TRBV9 to TRBJ2-1; D is uncertain. CDR1 is SGDLS and CDR2 is YYNGEE in the germline V gene. The CDR3 consists of 14 residues. Trimming pared 4 bases from V and 2 bases from J, leaving 10 bases between. The complete variable domain, with remaining parts taken from reference TRBV9 and TRBJ2-1, reads DSGVTQTPKHLITATGQRVTLRCSPRSGDLSVYWYQQSLDQGLQFLIQYYNGEERAKGNILERFSAQQFPDLHSELNLSSLELGDSALYFCASSPSGAYNEQFFGPGTRLTVL.

The sample holds many counts of this clonotype. The rearrangement uses TRBV29-1 and TRBJ2-4; no definite D call. There are 12 residues in the CDR3. The V end lost 7 bases, the J end lost 0 bases, and 7 bases lay between the germline ends. Germline V gives CDR1 SQVTM, CDR2 ANQGSEA. The CDR3: CSARIAKNIQYF. The DNA of the CDR3 is TGCAGCGCCCGTATAGCCAAAAACATTCAGTACTTC.